The clone carrying this T cell receptor beta chain was detected only a few times. The entry originates in a study of T-cell memory formation after mild COVID-19. Each CDR3 protein is one row after TCRdb ran MiXCR on the 5' RACE reads. The profile shows under 300,000 distinct CDR3 sequences, 7.5% to 9.5% of them singletons. Germline V CDR1 and CDR2: SGHTS, YDEGEE. There are 17 residues in the CDR3. V was clipped by 0 bases and J by 4 bases, with 18 bases between them. This chain uses TRBV5-8 with TRBJ2-3; D could derive from TRBD1 or TRBD2 (5 bases each). The sample consisted of PBMCs or a T cell subset sorted from them (not recorded which). The clonotype originates from a man younger than 35 who had mild COVID-19 (a few samples of this study predate the infection). Cell type and time point are not known. The CDR3 reads CASSLAIGGTISDTQYF. In DNA form, the CDR3 reads TGTGCCAGCAGCTTGGCCATCGGTGGGACGATCTCAGATACGCAGTATTTT. Filled out from reference TRBV5-8 and TRBJ2-3, the complete variable domain reads EAGVTQSPTHLIKTRGQQATLRCSPISGHTSVYWYQQALGLGLQFLLWYDEGEERNRGNFPPRFSGRQFPNYSSELNVNALELEDSALYLCASSLAIGGTISDTQYFGPGTRLTVL.